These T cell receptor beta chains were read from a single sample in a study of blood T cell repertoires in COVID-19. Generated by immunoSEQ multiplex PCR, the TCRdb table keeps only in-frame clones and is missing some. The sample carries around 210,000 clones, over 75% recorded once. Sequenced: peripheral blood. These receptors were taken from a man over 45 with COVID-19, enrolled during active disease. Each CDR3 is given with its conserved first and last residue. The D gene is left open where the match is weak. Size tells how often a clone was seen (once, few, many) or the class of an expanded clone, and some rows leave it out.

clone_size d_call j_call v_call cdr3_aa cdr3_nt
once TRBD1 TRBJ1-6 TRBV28 CASSYRSGQGASSYNSPLHF TGTGCCAGCAGTTACAGGTCCGGACAGGGTGCGAGCTCCTATAATTCACCCCTCCACTTT
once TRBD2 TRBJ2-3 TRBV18 CASSPPGLVGADTQYF TGTGCCAGCTCACCACCAGGACTAGTGGGCGCAGATACGCAGTATTTT
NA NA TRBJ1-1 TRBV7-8 CASSTNTGEAFF TGTGCCAGCAGCACTAACACAGGGGAAGCTTTCTTT
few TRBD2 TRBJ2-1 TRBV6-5 CASSQGTSGRNEQFF TGTGCCAGCAGCCAGGGGACTAGCGGCCGCAATGAGCAGTTCTTC
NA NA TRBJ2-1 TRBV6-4 CASSDEVREEQFF TGTGCCAGCAGTGACGAGGTGCGGGAAGAGCAGTTCTTC
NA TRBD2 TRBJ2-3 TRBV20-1 CSASSFGGEGDTQYF TGCAGTGCTAGTTCTTTCGGCGGGGAGGGAGATACGCAGTATTTT
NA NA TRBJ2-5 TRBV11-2 CASSRDFDKETQYF TGTGCCAGCAGCCGGGACTTCGACAAAGAGACCCAGTACTTC
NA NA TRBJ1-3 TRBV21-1 CASINHSRQGSRRRNTIYF TGTGCCAGCATCAACCACTCTCGACAGGGGAGTAGGCGGCGAAACACCATATATTTT
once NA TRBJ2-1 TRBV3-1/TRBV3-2 CASSQGTVEYNEQFF TGTGCCAGCAGCCAAGGGACAGTCGAGTACAATGAGCAGTTCTTC
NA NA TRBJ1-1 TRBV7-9 CASNGGRLLNTEAFF TGTGCCAGCAACGGGGGGAGGTTATTGAACACTGAAGCTTTCTTT
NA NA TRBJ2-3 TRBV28 CASSFFGGVSTQYF TGTGCCAGCAGCTTCTTCGGGGGAGTAAGCACGCAGTATTTT
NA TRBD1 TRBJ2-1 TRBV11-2 CASSRGQGAKFF TGTGCCAGCAGCCGGGGACAGGGGGCGAAGTTCTTC
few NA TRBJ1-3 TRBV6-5 CASSPQEIGNTIYF TGTGCCAGCAGCCCCCAGGAAATTGGAAACACCATATATTTT
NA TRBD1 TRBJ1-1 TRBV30 CAWMDRVPNTEAFF TGTGCCTGGATGGACAGGGTTCCGAACACTGAAGCTTTCTTT
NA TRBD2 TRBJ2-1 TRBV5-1 CASSTSGSLVNEQFF TGCGCCAGCAGCACAAGCGGGAGCTTAGTCAATGAGCAGTTCTTC
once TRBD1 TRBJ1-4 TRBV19 CASSIGQGGEKLFF TGTGCCAGTAGTATCGGACAGGGTGGGGAAAAACTGTTTTTT
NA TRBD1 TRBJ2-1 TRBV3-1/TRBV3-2 CASSQGDSSYNEQFF TGTGCCAGCAGCCAAGGGGACAGCTCCTACAATGAGCAGTTCTTC
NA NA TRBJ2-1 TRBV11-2 CASSTRYRVNEQFF TGTGCCAGCAGCACAAGATACAGGGTGAATGAGCAGTTCTTC
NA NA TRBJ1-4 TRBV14 CASSSRGGFAEKLFF TGTGCCAGCAGCTCGAGGGGGGGATTCGCGGAAAAACTGTTTTTT